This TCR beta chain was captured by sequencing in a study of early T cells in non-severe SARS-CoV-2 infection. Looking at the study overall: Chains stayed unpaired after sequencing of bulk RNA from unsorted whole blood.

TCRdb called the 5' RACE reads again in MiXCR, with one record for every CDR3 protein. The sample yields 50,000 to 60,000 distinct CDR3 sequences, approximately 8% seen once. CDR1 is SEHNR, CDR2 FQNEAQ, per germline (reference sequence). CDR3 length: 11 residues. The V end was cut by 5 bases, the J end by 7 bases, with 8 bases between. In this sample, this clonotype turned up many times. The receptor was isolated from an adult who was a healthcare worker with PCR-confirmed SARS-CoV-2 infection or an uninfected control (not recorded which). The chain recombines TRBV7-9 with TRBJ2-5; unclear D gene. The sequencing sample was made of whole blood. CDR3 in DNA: TGTGCCAGCAGCAGGGAAGGGACCCAGTACTTC. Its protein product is CASSREGTQYF.